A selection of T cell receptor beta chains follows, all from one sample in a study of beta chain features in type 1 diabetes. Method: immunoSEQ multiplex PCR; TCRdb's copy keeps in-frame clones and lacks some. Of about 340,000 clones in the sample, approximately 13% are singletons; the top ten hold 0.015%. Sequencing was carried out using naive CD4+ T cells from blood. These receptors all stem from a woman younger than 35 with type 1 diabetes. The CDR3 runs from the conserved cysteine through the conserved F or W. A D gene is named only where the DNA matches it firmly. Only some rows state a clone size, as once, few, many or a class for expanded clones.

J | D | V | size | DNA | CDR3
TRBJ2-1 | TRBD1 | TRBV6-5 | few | TGTGCCAGCAGTTACTTACAGGGACAGACCTACAATGAGCAGTTCTTC | CASSYLQGQTYNEQFF
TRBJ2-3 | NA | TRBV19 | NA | TGTGCCACCCGCCCCACGGCGGGGCCAGATACGCAGTATTTT | CATRPTAGPDTQYF
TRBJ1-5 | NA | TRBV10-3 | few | TGTGCCACCATGGGCGGGGATAGGGAGCCCCAGCATTTT | CATMGGDREPQHF
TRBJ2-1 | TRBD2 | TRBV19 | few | TGTGCCAGTAGTCTAGCGGGAGTGGTTGGTGAGCAGTTCTTC | CASSLAGVVGEQFF
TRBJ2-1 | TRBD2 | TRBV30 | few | TGTGCCTGGACCCTTACGGGGACTAGCGGGATCTACAATGAGCAGTTCTTC | CAWTLTGTSGIYNEQFF
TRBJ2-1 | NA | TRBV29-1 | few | TGCAGCGTTGAAGGGGCCGGGGGGCGCTCCTACAATGAGCAGTTCTTC | CSVEGAGGRSYNEQFF
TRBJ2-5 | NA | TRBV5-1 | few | TGCGCCAGCAGCTTGGATGCCAGGGAAGAGACCCAGTACTTC | CASSLDAREETQYF
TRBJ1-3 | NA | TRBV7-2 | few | TGTGCCAGCTCCCGGGAGCACTCTGGAAACACCATATATTTT | CASSREHSGNTIYF
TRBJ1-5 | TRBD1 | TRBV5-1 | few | TGCGCCAGCAGCGCCGGGACAGATAGCAATCAGCCCCAGCATTTT | CASSAGTDSNQPQHF
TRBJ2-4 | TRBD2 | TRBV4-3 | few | TGCGCCAGCAGCCAAGATCTACCGGGACTAGCGCGTTCCCTAGCCAAAAACATTCAGTACTTC | CASSQDLPGLARSLAKNIQYF
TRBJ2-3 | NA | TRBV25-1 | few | TGTGCCAGCAGTCCGACGAGAGGTACGCAGTATTTT | CASSPTRGTQYF
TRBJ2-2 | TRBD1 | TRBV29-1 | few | TGCAGCGTTCTTCGGACAGGGCACGGGGAGCTGTTTTTT | CSVLRTGHGELFF
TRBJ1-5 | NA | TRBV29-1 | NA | TGCAGCGTTGAAGAGAAGGGGTATCAGCCCCAGCATTTT | CSVEEKGYQPQHF
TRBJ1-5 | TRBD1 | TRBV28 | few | TGTGCCAGCAGTTTGGACAGGGTTTGGAATCAGCCCCAGCATTTT | CASSLDRVWNQPQHF
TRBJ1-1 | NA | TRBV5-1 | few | TGCGCCAGCAGCTTAGGTTCGGGTGGTCCTGAAGCTTTCTTT | CASSLGSGGPEAFF
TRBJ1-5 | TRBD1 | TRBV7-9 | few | TGTGCCAGCAGCTTAGAGCAGGGGGCGGCGGGCAATCAGCCCCAGCATTTT | CASSLEQGAAGNQPQHF
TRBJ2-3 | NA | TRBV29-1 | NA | TGCAGCGTTGATTCCCGTTTGGATACGCAGTATTTT | CSVDSRLDTQYF
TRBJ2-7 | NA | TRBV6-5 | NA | TGTGCCAGCAGTTGGACCAGGGTGGGTTTGGGCGAGCAGTACTTC | CASSWTRVGLGEQYF
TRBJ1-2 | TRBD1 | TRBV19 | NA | TGTGCCAGTACCCGCGCTGCAACGGGACAGGGATATGGCTACACCTTC | CASTRAATGQGYGYTF
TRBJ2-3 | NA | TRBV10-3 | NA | TGTGCCATCAGTGAGTCGATGTCAGGGGTCGATACGCAGTATTTT | CAISESMSGVDTQYF
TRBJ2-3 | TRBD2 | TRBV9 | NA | TGTGCCAGCAGCGTCTCGGGACTAGCGGGGAGTACTAGCACAGATACGCAGTATTTT | CASSVSGLAGSTSTDTQYF
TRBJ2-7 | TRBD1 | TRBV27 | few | TGTGCCATCAAACAGGGGGAAGGGGCCTACGAGCAGTACTTC | CAIKQGEGAYEQYF
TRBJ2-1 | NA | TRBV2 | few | TGTGCCAGCAGACCACAGACCTTCTCCTACAATGAGCAGTTCTTC | CASRPQTFSYNEQFF
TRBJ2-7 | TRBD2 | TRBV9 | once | TGTGCCAGCAGCGTATTAGCGGGAGGCGCCTACGAGCAGTACTTC | CASSVLAGGAYEQYF